This T cell receptor (beta chain) was captured by sequencing in a study of blood T cells in healthy people across ages. As for the study in general: Through template switching, about one barcoded beta molecule was captured per two T cells, as measured in model experiments.

Remarks on this clonotype: Its matching antigen is unknown. A clone one base away is much larger, so this may be a read error.

The use of a sample-barcoded 5' primer and a J-beta primer mix characterized a second PCR of roughly 6 to 11 cycles. Unique molecular identifiers of 12 random nucleotides labeled each cDNA. One entry per CDR3 protein, called by TCRdb with MiXCR from the 5' RACE reads. The table records some 640,000 distinct CDR3 sequences, roughly 50% of them present only once. General study points: Changes seen in expanded clonotypes were possibly confounded by donor CMV status left unknown.

V dropped 5 bases and J dropped 11; count of bases not matched to a gene: 26. Looked up from germline, CDR1 is ENHRY and CDR2 is SYGVKD. The CDR3 loop spans 19 amino acids. This chain joins TRBV10-3 and TRBJ2-5; 10 bases agree with TRBD1. This clonotype was sampled from a woman in her sixties or seventies in good health. The sequencing sample was made of blood. For the CDR3, the DNA is TGTGCCATCAGTTCGACAGGGGGCGGCGGGAGAGTGACCTACAATGAGCAGTACTTC. It codes for CAISSTGGGGRVTYNEQYF.